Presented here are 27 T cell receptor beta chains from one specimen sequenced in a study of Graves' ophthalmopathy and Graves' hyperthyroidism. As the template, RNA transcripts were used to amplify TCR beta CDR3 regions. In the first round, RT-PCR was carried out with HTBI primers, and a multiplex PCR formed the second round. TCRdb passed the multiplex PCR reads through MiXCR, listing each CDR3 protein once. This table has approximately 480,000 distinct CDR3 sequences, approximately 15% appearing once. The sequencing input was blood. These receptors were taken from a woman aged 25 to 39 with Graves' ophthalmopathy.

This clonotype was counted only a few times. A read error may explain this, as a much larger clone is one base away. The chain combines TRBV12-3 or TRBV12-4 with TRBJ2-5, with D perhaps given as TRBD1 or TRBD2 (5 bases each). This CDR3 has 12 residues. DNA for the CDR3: TGTGCCAGCAGGGGGGACCAGGAGACCGAGTACTTC. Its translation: CASRGDQETEYF.

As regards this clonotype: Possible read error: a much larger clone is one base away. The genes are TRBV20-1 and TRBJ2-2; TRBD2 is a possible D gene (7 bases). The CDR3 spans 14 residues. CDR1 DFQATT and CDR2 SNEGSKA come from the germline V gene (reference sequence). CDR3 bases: TGCAGTGCTAGTCGGGGGGCAAACACCGGGGAGCTGTGTTTT. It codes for CSASRGANTGELCF.

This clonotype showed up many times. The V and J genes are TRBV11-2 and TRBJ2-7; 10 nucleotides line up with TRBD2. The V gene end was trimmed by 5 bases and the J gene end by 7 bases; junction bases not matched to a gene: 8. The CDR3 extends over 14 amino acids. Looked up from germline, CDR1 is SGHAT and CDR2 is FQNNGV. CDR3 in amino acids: CASSPGLASREQYF. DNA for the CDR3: TGTGCCAGCAGCCCGGGACTAGCGTCCCGAGAGCAGTACTTC.

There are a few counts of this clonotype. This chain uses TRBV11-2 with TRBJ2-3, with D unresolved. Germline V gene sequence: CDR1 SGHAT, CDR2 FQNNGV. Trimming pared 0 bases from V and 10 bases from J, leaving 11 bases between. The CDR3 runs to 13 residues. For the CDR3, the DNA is TGTGCCAGCAGCTTAGATCTCCATGAGGCGCAGTATTTT. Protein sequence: CASSLDLHEAQYF.

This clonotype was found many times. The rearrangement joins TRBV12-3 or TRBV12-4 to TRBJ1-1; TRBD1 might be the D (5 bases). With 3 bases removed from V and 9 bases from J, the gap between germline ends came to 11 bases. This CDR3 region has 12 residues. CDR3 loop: CASSFGASQAFF. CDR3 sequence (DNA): TGTGCCAGCAGTTTCGGGGCGAGTCAAGCTTTCTTT.

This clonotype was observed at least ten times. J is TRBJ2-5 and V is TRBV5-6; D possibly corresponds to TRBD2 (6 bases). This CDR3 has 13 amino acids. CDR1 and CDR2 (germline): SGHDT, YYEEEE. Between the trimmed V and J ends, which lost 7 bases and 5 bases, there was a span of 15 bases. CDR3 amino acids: CASGRDAVETQYF. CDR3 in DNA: TGTGCCAGCGGGCGGGATGCAGTGGAGACCCAGTACTTC.

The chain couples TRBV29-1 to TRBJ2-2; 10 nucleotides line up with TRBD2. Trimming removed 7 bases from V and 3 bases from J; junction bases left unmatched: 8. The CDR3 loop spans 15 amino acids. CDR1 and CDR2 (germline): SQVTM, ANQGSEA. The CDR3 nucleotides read TGCAGCGGAGAAGGACTAGCGGATTACACCGGGGAGCTGTTTTTT. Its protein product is CSGEGLADYTGELFF.

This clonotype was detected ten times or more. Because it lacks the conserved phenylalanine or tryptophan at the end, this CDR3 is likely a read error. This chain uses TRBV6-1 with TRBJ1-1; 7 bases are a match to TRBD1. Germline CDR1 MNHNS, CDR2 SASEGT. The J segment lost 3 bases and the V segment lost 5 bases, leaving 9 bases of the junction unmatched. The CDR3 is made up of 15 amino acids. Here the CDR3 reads CASSQQGWKDTEAFV. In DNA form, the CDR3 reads TGTGCCAGCAGTCAACAGGGGTGGAAAGACACTGAAGCTTTCGTT.

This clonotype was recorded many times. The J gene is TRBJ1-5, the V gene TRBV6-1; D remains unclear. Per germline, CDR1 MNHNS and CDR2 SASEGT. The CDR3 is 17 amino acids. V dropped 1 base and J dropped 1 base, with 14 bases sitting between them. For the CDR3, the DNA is TGTGCCAGCAGTGAAGTCCAGAGCGGGTCCAGCAATCAGCCCCAGCATTTT. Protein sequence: CASSEVQSGSSNQPQHF.

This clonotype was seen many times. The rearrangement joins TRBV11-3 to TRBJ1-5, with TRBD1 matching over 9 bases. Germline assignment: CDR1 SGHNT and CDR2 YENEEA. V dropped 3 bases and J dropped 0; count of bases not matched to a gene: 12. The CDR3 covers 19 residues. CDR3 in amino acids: CASSFKPGQGPDSNQPQHF. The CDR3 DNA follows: TGTGCCAGCAGCTTCAAGCCGGGACAGGGACCGGATAGCAATCAGCCCCAGCATTTT.

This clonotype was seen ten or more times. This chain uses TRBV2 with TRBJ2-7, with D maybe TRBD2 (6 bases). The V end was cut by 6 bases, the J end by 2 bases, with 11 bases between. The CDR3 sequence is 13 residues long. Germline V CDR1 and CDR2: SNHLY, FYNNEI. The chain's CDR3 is CASSGTDTYEQYF. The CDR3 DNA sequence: TGTGCCAGCAGCGGGACTGATACCTACGAGCAGTACTTC.

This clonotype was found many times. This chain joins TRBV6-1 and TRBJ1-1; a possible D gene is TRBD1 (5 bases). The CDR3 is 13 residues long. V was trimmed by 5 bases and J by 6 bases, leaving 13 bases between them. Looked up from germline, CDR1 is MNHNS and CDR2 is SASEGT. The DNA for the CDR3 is TGTGCCAGCAGTCTAGGGCAGGGCCCTGAAGCTTTCTTT. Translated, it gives CASSLGQGPEAFF.

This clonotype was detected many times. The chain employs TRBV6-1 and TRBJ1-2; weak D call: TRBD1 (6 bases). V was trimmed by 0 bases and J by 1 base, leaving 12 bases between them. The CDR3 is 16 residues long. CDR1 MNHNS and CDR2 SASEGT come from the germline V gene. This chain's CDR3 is CASSEAEDSVNYGYTF. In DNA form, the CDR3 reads TGTGCCAGCAGTGAAGCGGAGGACAGTGTTAACTATGGCTACACCTTC.

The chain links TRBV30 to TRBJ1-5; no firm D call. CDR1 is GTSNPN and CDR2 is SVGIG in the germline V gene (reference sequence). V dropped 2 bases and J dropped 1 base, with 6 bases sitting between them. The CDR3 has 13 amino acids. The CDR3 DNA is TGTGCCTGGAGTCAGGACAGCAATCAGCCCCAGCATTTT. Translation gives CAWSQDSNQPQHF.

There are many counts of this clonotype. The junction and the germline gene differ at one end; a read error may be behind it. The CDR3 sequence is CASTEAGAETKYF. The CDR3, as DNA: TGTGCCAGCACGGAGGCGGGGGCAGAGACCAAGTACTTC. This rearrangement joins TRBV27 to TRBJ2-5, with D perhaps TRBD2 (7 bases). CDR3 size: 13 residues. Germline lookup yields CDR1 MNHEY and CDR2 SMNVEV (reference sequence).

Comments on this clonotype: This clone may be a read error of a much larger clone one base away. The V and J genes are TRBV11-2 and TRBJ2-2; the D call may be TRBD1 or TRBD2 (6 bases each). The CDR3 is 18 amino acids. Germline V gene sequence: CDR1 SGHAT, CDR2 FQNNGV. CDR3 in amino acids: CASSSVWGARSNTGELCF. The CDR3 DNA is TGTGCCAGCAGCTCGGTTTGGGGGGCCCGCTCCAACACCGGGGAGCTGTGTTTT. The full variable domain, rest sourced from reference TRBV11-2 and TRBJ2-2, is EAGVAQSPRYKIIEKRQSVAFWCNPISGHATLYWYQQILGQGPKLLIQFQNNGVVDDSQLPKDRFSAERLKGVDSTLKIQPAKLEDSAVYLCASSSVWGARSNTGELCFGEGSRLTVL.

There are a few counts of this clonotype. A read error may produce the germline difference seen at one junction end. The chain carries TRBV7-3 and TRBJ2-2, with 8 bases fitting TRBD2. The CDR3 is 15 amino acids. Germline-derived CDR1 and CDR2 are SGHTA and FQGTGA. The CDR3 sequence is CASSLSGGHTGELLF. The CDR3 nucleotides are TGTGCCAGCAGCTTAAGCGGGGGGCACACCGGGGAGCTGCTTTTT.

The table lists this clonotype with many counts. The CDR3 sequence is CATSVDRGRTEAFF. As DNA, the CDR3 is TGTGCCACCAGCGTGGACAGGGGGCGAACTGAAGCTTTCTTT. This rearrangement joins TRBV15 to TRBJ1-1; TRBD1 agrees at 11 bases. In germline, CDR1 is LNHNV, CDR2 YYDKDF (reference sequence). The junction had 4 bases not matched to a gene; V was cut back by 5 bases and J by 5 bases. CDR3 length: 14 amino acids.

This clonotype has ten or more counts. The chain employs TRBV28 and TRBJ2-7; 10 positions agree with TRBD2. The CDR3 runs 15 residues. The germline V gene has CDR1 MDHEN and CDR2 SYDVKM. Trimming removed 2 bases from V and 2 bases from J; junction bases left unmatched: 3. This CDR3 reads CASSLPGLATYEQYF. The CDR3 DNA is TGTGCCAGCAGTTTACCGGGACTAGCGACCTACGAGCAGTACTTC.

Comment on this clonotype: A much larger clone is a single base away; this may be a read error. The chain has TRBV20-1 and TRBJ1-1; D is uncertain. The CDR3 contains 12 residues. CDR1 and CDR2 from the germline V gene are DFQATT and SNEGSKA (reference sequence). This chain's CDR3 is CSAPSSVTEPFF. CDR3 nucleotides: TGCAGTGCCCCCTCTAGTGTCACTGAACCTTTCTTT.

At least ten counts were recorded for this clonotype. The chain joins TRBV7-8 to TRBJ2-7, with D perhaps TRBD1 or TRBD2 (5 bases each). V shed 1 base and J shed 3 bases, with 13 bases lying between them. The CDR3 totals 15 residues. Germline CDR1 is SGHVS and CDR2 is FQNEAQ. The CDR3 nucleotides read TGTGCCAGCAGCTTAGGGGTGGGGGAGAACTACGAGCAGTACTTC. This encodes CASSLGVGENYEQYF.

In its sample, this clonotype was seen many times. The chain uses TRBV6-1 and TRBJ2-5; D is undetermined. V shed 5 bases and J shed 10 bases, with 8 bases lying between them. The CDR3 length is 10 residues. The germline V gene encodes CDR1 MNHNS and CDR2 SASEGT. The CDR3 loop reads CASSWPIQYF. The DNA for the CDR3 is TGTGCCAGCAGTTGGCCAATCCAGTACTTC.

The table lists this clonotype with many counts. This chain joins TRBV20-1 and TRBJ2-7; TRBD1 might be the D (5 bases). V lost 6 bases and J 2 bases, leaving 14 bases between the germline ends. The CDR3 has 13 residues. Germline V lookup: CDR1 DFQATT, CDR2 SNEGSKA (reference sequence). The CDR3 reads CSAWTNQAYEQYF. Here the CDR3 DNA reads TGCAGTGCGTGGACAAATCAGGCCTACGAGCAGTACTTC.

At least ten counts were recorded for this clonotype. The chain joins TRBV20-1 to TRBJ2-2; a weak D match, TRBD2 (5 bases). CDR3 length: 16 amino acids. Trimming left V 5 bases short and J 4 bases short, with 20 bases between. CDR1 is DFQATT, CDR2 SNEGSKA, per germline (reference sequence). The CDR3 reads CSAPPLALRGTGELFF. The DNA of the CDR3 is TGCAGTGCTCCCCCCCTCGCCCTTCGGGGCACCGGGGAGCTGTTTTTT.

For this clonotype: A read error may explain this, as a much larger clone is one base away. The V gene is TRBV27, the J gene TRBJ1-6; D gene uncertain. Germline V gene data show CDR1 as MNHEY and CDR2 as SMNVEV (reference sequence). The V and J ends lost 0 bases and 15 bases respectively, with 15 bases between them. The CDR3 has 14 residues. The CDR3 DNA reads TGTGCCAGCAGTTTATCCGATGGGGAGGCGAACCTCCACTTT. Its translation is CASSLSDGEANLHF.

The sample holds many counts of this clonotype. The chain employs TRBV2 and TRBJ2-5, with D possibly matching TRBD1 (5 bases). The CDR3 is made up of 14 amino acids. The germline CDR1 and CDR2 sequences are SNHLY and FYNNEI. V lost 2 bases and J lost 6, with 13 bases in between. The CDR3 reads CASSEIQGSQTQYF. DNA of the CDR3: TGTGCCAGCAGTGAAATCCAGGGATCCCAGACCCAGTACTTC. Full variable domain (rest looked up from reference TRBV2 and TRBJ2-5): EPEVTQTPSHQVTQMGQEVILRCVPISNHLYFYWYRQILGQKVEFLVSFYNNEISEKSEIFDDQFSVERPDGSNFTLKIRSTKLEDSAMYFCASSEIQGSQTQYFGPGTRLLVL.

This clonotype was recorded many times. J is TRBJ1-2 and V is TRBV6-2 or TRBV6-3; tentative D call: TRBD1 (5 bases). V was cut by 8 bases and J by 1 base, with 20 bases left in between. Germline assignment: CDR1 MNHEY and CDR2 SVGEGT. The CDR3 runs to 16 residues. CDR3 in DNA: TGTGCCAGCGCCGACCGTCTGGGACTCAATAACTATGGCTACACCTTC. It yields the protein CASADRLGLNNYGYTF.